The clone carrying this TCR beta chain showed up just a few times. BIOMED2 TRB-A/B primer pools were used in multiplex TRB PCR. TCRdb re-called the multiplex PCR reads with MiXCR, one entry per CDR3 protein. The table includes some 15,000 distinct CDR3 sequences, roughly a quarter detected once. The data derive from a study of T and B cells in COVID-19 patients. Looking at the study overall: COVID-19 patients gave peripheral blood either during active infection or after recovery. Of some 21 active-infection patients, roughly 18 carried comorbidities linked to unfavorable COVID-19 outcome.

The germline V gene has CDR1 KGHSH and CDR2 LQKENI. CDR3 length equals 14 residues. The V end lost 2 bases, the J end lost 2 bases, and 7 bases lay between the germline ends. Blood genomic DNA input for TRB amplification was 250-500 ng. Source material: blood. The receptor was derived from a human donor who had recovered from COVID-19. The chain links TRBV18 to TRBJ1-5; D possibly corresponds to TRBD1 (5 bases). The CDR3 coding sequence is TGTGCCAGCTCACCAGGGGCGGGCAATCAGCCCCAGCATTTT. Translation: CASSPGAGNQPQHF.